The TCR beta chain described here comes from a study of a mutant IDH1 vaccine in newly diagnosed glioma. Looking at the study overall: Patients began vaccination 4-6 weeks after radiotherapy alone, or with temozolomide cycles. Treated patients were around 60% male, approximately 38% female, mean age 40.4 years. Previous treatment comprised radiotherapy, temozolomide, or both, mostly both. The timing of visit V12 was week 35, and that of visit V13 was week 47.

Comments on this clone: The antigen remains undetermined.

Profiled with immunoSEQ multiplex PCR; TCRdb holds only in-frame clones, not every one. The sample consists of over 50,000 clones, over 75% of them appearing once. As to time point: week 47, end of study. Every vaccination contained 300 ug of the mutant IDH1 20-mer peptide and was paired with topical imiquimod. V lost 1 base and J lost 6, with 12 bases in between. Germline-derived CDR1 and CDR2 are SEHNR and FQNEAQ (reference sequence). The CDR3 sequence is 14 residues long. The V and J genes are TRBV7-9 and TRBJ1-1; D possibly corresponds to TRBD1 (6 bases). This receptor was identified in a woman aged 40 to 50 with glioma. Some clones in this sample may be carry-over from other donors' samples. This sample comprised PBMCs, obtained from a glioma patient whose treatment included an IDH1 peptide vaccine. The CDR3 nucleotides read TGTGCCAGCAGCTTAGGTTCTGGGGGCTCTGAAGCTTTCTTT. This encodes CASSLGSGGSEAFF.